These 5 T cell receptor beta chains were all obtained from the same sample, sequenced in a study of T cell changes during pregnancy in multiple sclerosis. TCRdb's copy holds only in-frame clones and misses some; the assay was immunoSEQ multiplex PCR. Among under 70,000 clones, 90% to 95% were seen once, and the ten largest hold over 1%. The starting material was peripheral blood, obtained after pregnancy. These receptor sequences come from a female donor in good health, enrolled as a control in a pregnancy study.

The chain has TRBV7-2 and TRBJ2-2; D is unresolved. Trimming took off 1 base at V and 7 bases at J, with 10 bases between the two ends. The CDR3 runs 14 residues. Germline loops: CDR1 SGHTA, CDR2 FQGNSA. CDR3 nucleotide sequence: TGTGCCAGCAGCTTAGACGCCCGCGACGGGGAGCTGTTTTTT. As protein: CASSLDARDGELFF.

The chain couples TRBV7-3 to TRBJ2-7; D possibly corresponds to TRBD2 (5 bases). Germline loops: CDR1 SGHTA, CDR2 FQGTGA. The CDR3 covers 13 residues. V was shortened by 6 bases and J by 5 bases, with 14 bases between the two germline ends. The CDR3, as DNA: TGTGCCAGCAGTCTAACTAGGGCGGACGAGCAGTACTTC. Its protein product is CASSLTRADEQYF.

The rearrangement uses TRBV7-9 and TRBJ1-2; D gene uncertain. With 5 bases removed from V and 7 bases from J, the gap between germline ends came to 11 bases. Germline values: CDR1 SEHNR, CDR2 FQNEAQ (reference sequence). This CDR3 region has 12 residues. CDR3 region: CASSPQFPGYTF. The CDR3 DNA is TGTGCCAGCAGCCCCCAATTCCCTGGCTACACCTTC.

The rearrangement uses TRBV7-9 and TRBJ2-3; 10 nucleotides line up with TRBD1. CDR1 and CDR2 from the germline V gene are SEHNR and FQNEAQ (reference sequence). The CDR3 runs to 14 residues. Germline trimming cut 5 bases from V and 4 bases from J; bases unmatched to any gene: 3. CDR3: CASSTGQGADTQYF. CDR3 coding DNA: TGTGCCAGCAGCACCGGACAGGGGGCAGATACGCAGTATTTT.

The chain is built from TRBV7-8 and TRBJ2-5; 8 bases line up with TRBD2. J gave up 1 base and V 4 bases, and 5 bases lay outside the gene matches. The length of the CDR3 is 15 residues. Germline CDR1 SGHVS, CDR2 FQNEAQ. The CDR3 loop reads CASSSNSGVQETQYF. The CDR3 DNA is TGTGCCAGCAGCTCGAATAGCGGGGTCCAAGAGACCCAGTACTTC. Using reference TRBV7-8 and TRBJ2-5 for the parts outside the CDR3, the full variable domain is GAGVSQSPRYKVAKRGQDVALRCDPISGHVSLFWYQQALGQGPEFLTYFQNEAQLDKSGLPSDRFFAERPEGSVSTLKIQRTQQEDSAVYLCASSSNSGVQETQYFGPGTRLLVL.